Following are 17 T cell receptor beta chains from one sample sequenced in a study of CD8 T cells in Susac syndrome. RNA totalling about 0.45 to 1 ug underwent reverse transcription with random hexamers. TCRdb re-analysed the immunoSEQ multiplex PCR reads in MiXCR, keeping a single row per CDR3 protein. Of around 130,000 distinct CDR3 sequences listed, about 90% are singletons. The specimen was CD8+ T cells from PBMCs. The receptors stem from a human donor with multiple sclerosis.

The chain links TRBV7-9 to TRBJ2-6, with D possibly TRBD1 on 6 matching bases. Trimming pared 5 bases from V and 3 bases from J, leaving 17 bases between. Germline CDR1 and CDR2: SEHNR and FQNEAQ (reference sequence). This CDR3 contains 17 residues. CDR3 loop: CASSPQGSKNGANVLTF. The CDR3 nucleotides are TGTGCCAGCAGCCCACAGGGATCGAAGAATGGGGCCAACGTCCTGACTTTC.

V is TRBV6-1 and J is TRBJ1-2, with unresolved D. V dropped 1 base and J dropped 2 bases, with 20 bases sitting between them. The CDR3 covers 18 residues. In germline, CDR1 is MNHNS, CDR2 SASEGT. This CDR3 is CASSEEFGAPMPNYGYTF. Written as DNA, the CDR3 is TGTGCCAGCAGTGAAGAATTCGGCGCTCCTATGCCCAACTATGGCTACACCTTC.

The chain carries TRBV11-1 and TRBJ2-6; 8 nucleotides agree with TRBD1. This CDR3 has 20 amino acids. The trim removed 2 bases at V and 0 bases at J, leaving 12 bases unmatched. CDR1 is SGHAT, CDR2 FQDESV, per germline (reference sequence). CDR3 coding DNA: TGTGCCAGCAGCTTAACGAGGGCCGGGACAGGACACTCTGGGGCCAACGTCCTGACTTTC. Translated, it gives CASSLTRAGTGHSGANVLTF.

The rearrangement uses TRBV27 and TRBJ2-5, with 8 nucleotides matching TRBD2. V was pared by 3 bases and J by 5 bases, with 8 bases of the junction left unmatched. The CDR3 runs to 15 residues. The germline gives CDR1 MNHEY, CDR2 SMNVEV (reference sequence). CDR3 nucleotide sequence: TGTGCCAGCAGTTTCATGGCGGGAGGATGGGAGACCCAGTACTTC. The encoded protein is CASSFMAGGWETQYF.

V gene TRBV15 combines with J gene TRBJ2-3; 9 positions match TRBD1. Looked up from germline, CDR1 is LNHNV and CDR2 is YYDKDF (reference sequence). With 6 bases clipped from V and 1 base from J, the junction kept 5 bases outside the gene matches. CDR3 size: 15 residues. The CDR3 loop is CATSKRDRGTDTQYF. The CDR3 DNA follows: TGTGCCACCAGTAAGCGGGACAGGGGCACAGATACGCAGTATTTT.

The chain links TRBV7-9 to TRBJ1-2, with D possibly being TRBD1 (5 bases). This CDR3 spans 15 amino acids. Trimming removed 0 bases at V and 2 bases at J, with 10 bases between. Germline V gene lookup returns CDR1 SEHNR and CDR2 FQNEAQ (reference sequence). CDR3 protein: CASSLAGKGNYGYTF. DNA of the CDR3: TGTGCCAGCAGCTTAGCGGGGAAGGGGAACTATGGCTACACCTTC.

The chain employs TRBV12-3 or TRBV12-4 and TRBJ2-1; 7 bases align to TRBD2. This CDR3 region has 15 residues. V lost 3 bases and J lost 9; bases outside the gene matches: 11. For the CDR3, the DNA is TGTGCCAGCAGTTTGAAGCTAGCGGTATGGAGTGAGCAGTTCTTC. Encoded protein: CASSLKLAVWSEQFF.

The count of this clonotype is one. The chain's CDR3 is CASSQGTGFTGELFF. CDR3 nucleotides: TGTGCCAGCAGCCAAGGGACAGGGTTCACCGGGGAGCTGTTTTTT. V usage is TRBV11-2 and J usage is TRBJ2-2, with 9 positions matching TRBD1. The germline CDR1 and CDR2 sequences are SGHAT and FQNNGV. CDR3 length equals 15 residues. The V gene end was trimmed by 5 bases and the J gene end by 4 bases; junction bases not matched to a gene: 5.

This clonotype was seen just once. The chain employs TRBV5-1 and TRBJ1-1, with 7 bases aligning to TRBD1. CDR3 size: 14 residues. In germline, CDR1 is SGHRS, CDR2 YFSETQ. V lost 0 bases, J lost 5 bases, and 4 bases stayed unmatched. The CDR3 here is CASSLGQGLTEAFF. DNA for the CDR3: TGCGCCAGCAGCTTGGGACAGGGTTTGACTGAAGCTTTCTTT.

This clonotype has just a few counts. The rearrangement joins TRBV7-2 to TRBJ1-1; D call uncertain. CDR3 length: 13 amino acids. The germline CDR1 and CDR2 sequences are SGHTA and FQGNSA. Trimming left V 8 bases short and J 4 bases short, with 14 bases between. For the CDR3, the DNA is TGTGCCAGCTTAGACTCGACGGGCACTGAAGCTTTCTTT. Amino acid sequence: CASLDSTGTEAFF.

The V and J genes are TRBV29-1 and TRBJ2-7, with 10 bases identical to TRBD2. Germline CDR1 and CDR2: SQVTM and ANQGSEA. Trimming took 6 bases from V and 4 from J; bases not matched to a gene: 6. This CDR3 has 13 amino acids. DNA of the CDR3: TGCAGCGTACAAAGCGGGAGGGCTTACGAGCAGTACTTC. Protein product: CSVQSGRAYEQYF.

This clonotype appeared once. CDR3 nucleotide sequence: TGTGCCATCAGTGAGTCACCGGAATACGAGCAGTACTTC. It is translated as CAISESPEYEQYF. V gene TRBV10-3 combines with J gene TRBJ2-7; no firm D call. Trimming pared 0 bases from V and 4 bases from J, leaving 7 bases between. Germline V gene data show CDR1 as ENHRY and CDR2 as SYGVKD. This CDR3 is 13 amino acids long.

The chain couples TRBV6-5 to TRBJ1-2; 10 bases fit TRBD1. The ends lost 5 bases at V and 2 bases at J; junction bases unmatched: 2. The V gene's germline CDR1 is MNHEY and CDR2 SVGAGI. This CDR3 region has 14 residues. Here the CDR3 reads CASSPGQGNYGYTF. The CDR3 coding sequence is TGTGCCAGCAGTCCGGGACAGGGGAACTATGGCTACACCTTC.

The chain joins TRBV27 to TRBJ2-4; TRBD1 is a possible D gene (5 bases). Trimming removed 5 bases at V and 3 bases at J, with 8 bases between. The CDR3 is made up of 13 amino acids. From germline, CDR1 is MNHEY and CDR2 SMNVEV (reference sequence). CDR3 nucleotide sequence: TGTGCCAGCAGTCCCCAGGGCAAAAACATTCAGTACTTC. Amino acids: CASSPQGKNIQYF.

The chain carries TRBV27 and TRBJ2-3; D not certain. CDR1 is MNHEY and CDR2 is SMNVEV in the germline V gene (reference sequence). The CDR3 spans 14 residues. Trimming took off 2 bases at V and 5 bases at J, with 11 bases between the two ends. The CDR3 loop is CASSLVPVRDTQYF. In nucleotides, the CDR3 is TGTGCCAGCAGTTTAGTCCCGGTCAGAGATACGCAGTATTTT.

V usage is TRBV27 and J usage is TRBJ2-3, with 10 bases identical to TRBD2. Germline-derived CDR1 and CDR2 are MNHEY and SMNVEV (reference sequence). The V gene end was trimmed by 4 bases and the J gene end by 5 bases; junction bases not matched to a gene: 6. This CDR3 region has 15 residues. CDR3 protein: CASSSSGRGEDTQYF. The CDR3 coding sequence is TGTGCCAGCAGTTCTAGCGGGAGAGGAGAAGATACGCAGTATTTT.

About this clonotype itself: Mismatch with germline at one junction end may stem from a read error. The V gene is TRBV20-1, the J gene TRBJ2-1; 7 bases are shared with TRBD2. The CDR3 is 15 residues long. The germline CDR1 and CDR2 sequences are DFQATT and SNEGSKA (reference sequence). CDR3 in amino acids: CSARGPSGVYNEQFF. The CDR3 DNA is TGCAGTGCCAGAGGACCTAGCGGAGTATACAATGAGCAGTTCTTC.